This T cell receptor beta chain was recorded in a study of blood T cell repertoires in COVID-19 (dated by TCRdb to 2020 to 2022). With respect to the entire study: Samples covering the acute and convalescent phases of COVID-19 were provided by collaborators in the United States, Italy and Spain. A freely available public database, intended as a resource for researchers studying the immune response to SARS-CoV-2, is where the repertoires were released. The dataset comprised deeply sampled blood TCRbeta repertoires from subjects exposed to, actively infected with, or recovered from COVID-19. Where available, HLA class I and class II types were taken from metadata supplied by the sample provider and were not determined by assay-based typing. The samples were drawn from the first 160 participants of the ongoing ImmuneRACE study and from over a thousand subjects provided by 6 global collaborators. The sample metadata nearly always contained a de-identified subject ID, COVID-19 status, age in years and sex. The material from the prospective study consisted of cDNA or gDNA derived from T cells, B-cell-depleted T cells, or PBMCs.

One collaborating source in Seattle enrolled patients during active infection and followed them longitudinally through the course of disease. Collaborating institutions collected whole blood in K2EDTA tubes following their own protocols. Collaborator samples were shipped for TCRbeta analysis as frozen whole blood, isolated PBMCs, or DNA extracted from either sample type. TCRbeta CDR3 regions were amplified from genomic DNA by means of the immunoSEQ Assay, a bias-controlled multiplex PCR. In the paper's pipeline: Within the assay, amplification of reference gene primers was used to estimate how many nucleated cells each sample contained. To quantify the absolute abundance of each unique TCRbeta CDR3 rearrangement, sequence reads were collapsed and filtered. Productive Simpson clonality was computed per sample as the square root of Simpson's diversity index over productive rearrangements. This immuneACCESS table, as held by TCRdb, lists in-frame sequences with V and J called but not all clones. Of the missing ones, under half trace to an unresolved V gene in checked studies; the others have no known cause. V and J calls and clone size are given by that table; D and trimming were obtained from the DNA. For this sample there are about 280,000 clones; 88% appear just once. Together, the top ten hold 11% of the sample.

Taken from cysteine to phenylalanine, the CDR3 has 15 residues. Just CDR3 DNA is preserved here, 45 bases in frame from base 1. What the work shows at the level of the full study, not this receptor alone: How much clinical and demographic metadata was included differed by source and by participant, and the metadata was provided uncurated.

Points on this clone: This clone's antigen is unknown. Base qualities are not recorded, but no much larger clone differs from it by a single base.

The rearranged segments are TRBV21-1 and TRBJ2-1; TRBD2 reflects the table's D call only, with no check against the DNA. TRBV21-1 is assigned pseudogene status. Sequencing was done on a sample of peripheral blood. The TCR comes from a woman aged 30 to 39 with COVID-19, enrolled during active disease. Read as DNA, the sequence is TGTGCCAGCAGCAAAGTAGCCCTAACGTACGATGAGCAGTTCTTC. Its protein reads: CASSKVALTYDEQFF.